This TCR beta chain was obtained from a study of blood T cell repertoires in COVID-19. Study-level background: Acute and convalescent COVID-19 specimens originated in the United States, Italy and Spain. T cells, B-cell-depleted T cells, or PBMCs provided the cDNA or gDNA that served as material.

The germline gives CDR1 SGHRS, CDR2 YFSETQ. Unmatched junction bases numbered 6, after V lost 3 bases and J lost 7 bases. The CDR3 sequence is 14 residues long. For this clone: Other DNA sequences of this sample code for an identical CDR3.

In the original analysis: The assay estimated nucleated cells by amplifying reference gene primers. The data were produced by immunoSEQ multiplex PCR, yet TCRdb's version contains in-frame clones alone and is incomplete. V and J calls and clone size are those listed in that table; D and trimming were worked out from the DNA. The profile shows approximately 170,000 clones, 70% to 85% of them singletons. Sequences were obtained from peripheral blood. The clonotype was recovered from a man aged 55 to 70 who had recovered from COVID-19. The rearrangement uses TRBV5-1 and TRBJ1-4; 7 bases align to TRBD1. CDR3 amino acids: CASSSRGQGEKLFF. The DNA of the CDR3 is TGCGCCAGCAGCTCTAGGGGGCAGGGTGAAAAACTGTTTTTT.